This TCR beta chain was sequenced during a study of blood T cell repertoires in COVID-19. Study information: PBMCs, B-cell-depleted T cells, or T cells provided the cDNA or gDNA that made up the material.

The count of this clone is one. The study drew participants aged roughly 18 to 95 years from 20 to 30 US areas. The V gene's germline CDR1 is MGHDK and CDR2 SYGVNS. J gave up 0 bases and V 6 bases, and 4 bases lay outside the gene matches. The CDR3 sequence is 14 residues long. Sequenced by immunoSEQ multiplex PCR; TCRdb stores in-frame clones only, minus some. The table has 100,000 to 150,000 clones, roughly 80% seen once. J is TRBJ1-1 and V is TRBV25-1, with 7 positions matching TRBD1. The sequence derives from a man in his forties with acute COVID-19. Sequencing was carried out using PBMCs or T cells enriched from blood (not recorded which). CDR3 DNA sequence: TGTGCCAGCAGCTGGACAGGCCTGAACACTGAAGCTTTCTTT. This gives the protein CASSWTGLNTEAFF.